Reported below is one TCR beta chain. Its cognate antigen is unknown. This PCR relied on a set of 60 Vbeta primers and 13 Jbeta primers. Profiled with immunoSEQ multiplex PCR; TCRdb holds only in-frame clones, not every one. The sample carries about 120,000 clones, roughly 60% recorded once. This sample stems from a study of cytomegalovirus exposure and HLA in healthy donors. Background on the study: Of all 400 or so donors who were genotyped, roughly 81% belonged to the Caucasian-associated ancestry cluster.

Findings of the study overall: It was in a later analysis that TCR association rates were seen to vary by HLA locus, highest for DRB1 and lowest for HLA-C.

This receptor was identified in a man aged 35-49 years in good health and CMV-seropositive. Source material: PBMCs.

This CDR3 is CASSLTQGPLKAFF. The CDR3 DNA is TGTGCCAGTAGTCTTACACAGGGGCCCCTTAAAGCTTTCTTT. The chain combines TRBV6-5 with TRBJ1-1; 7 positions match TRBD1. J gave up 9 bases and V 9 bases, and 16 bases lay outside the gene matches. Germline V gene sequence: CDR1 MNHEY, CDR2 SVGAGI. The CDR3 contains 14 residues.